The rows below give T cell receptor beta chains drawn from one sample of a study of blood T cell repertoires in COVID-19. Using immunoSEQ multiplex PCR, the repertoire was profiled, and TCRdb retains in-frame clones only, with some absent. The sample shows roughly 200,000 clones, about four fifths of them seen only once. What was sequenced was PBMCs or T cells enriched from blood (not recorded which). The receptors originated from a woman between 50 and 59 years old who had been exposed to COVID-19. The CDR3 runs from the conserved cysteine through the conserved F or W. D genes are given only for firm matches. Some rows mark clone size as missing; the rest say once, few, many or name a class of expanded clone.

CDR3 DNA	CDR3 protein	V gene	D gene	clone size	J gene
TGTGCCAGCAGCTTATCAGGGTTTGATTCACCCCTCCACTTT	CASSLSGFDSPLHF	TRBV11-2	.	.	TRBJ1-6
TGTGCCAGCAGTTTATGGGAGACTGAAGCTTTCTTT	CASSLWETEAFF	TRBV12-3/TRBV12-4	.	.	TRBJ1-1
TGTGCCAGCAGTCCCACGGGGACAGGGGTAGGCACTGAAGCTTTCTTT	CASSPTGTGVGTEAFF	TRBV28	TRBD1	.	TRBJ1-1
TGCGCCAGCAGCTTGGGCAGGGGGCCCTACGAGCAGTACTTC	CASSLGRGPYEQYF	TRBV5-1	TRBD1	.	TRBJ2-7
TGTGCCAGCAGTTTCACTCAGGACACTGAAGCTTTCTTT	CASSFTQDTEAFF	TRBV6-2/TRBV6-3	.	.	TRBJ1-1
TGTGCCAGCAGCCAAGTCCCGGGACAGGGAGCTTTCTTT	CASSQVPGQGAFF	TRBV3-1/TRBV3-2	TRBD1	.	TRBJ1-1
TGTGCTAACGAGAATTGGGACAGGTCGTACTCTGGGGCCAACGTCCTGACTTTC	CANENWDRSYSGANVLTF	TRBV30	TRBD1	.	TRBJ2-6
TGTGCCACGGCGAAGGGGGTCCCCGACTATGGCTACACCTTC	CATAKGVPDYGYTF	TRBV7-8	.	.	TRBJ1-2
TGTGCCAGCAGTTACAGGGGTAGCAATCAGCCCCAGCATTTT	CASSYRGSNQPQHF	TRBV28	TRBD1	.	TRBJ1-5
TGCGCCAGCGGGGGCAGGCGGAATGAGCAGTTCTTC	CASGGRRNEQFF	TRBV10-2	.	few	TRBJ2-1
TGTGCCAGCAGCTCTAGAGGGAACGACTCACCCCTCCACTTT	CASSSRGNDSPLHF	TRBV9	.	few	TRBJ1-6
TGTGCCAGCAGCGTAGCCCCGGGGTTCCCCTACGAGCAGTACTTC	CASSVAPGFPYEQYF	TRBV9	.	once	TRBJ2-7
TGTGCCAGCAGCGAGGGACTAGCGGGGGGGCCGATCCAAGAGACCCAGTACTTC	CASSEGLAGGPIQETQYF	TRBV6-2/TRBV6-3	TRBD2	.	TRBJ2-5
TGTGCCTGGAGGGAGTTAACTTCCTACGAGCAGTACTTC	CAWRELTSYEQYF	TRBV30	.	.	TRBJ2-7
TGTGCCACGCGTGAGCGGGGGCAGGGTGGCTACACCTTC	CATRERGQGGYTF	TRBV2	.	.	TRBJ1-2
TGTGCCAGCTCACCCCGACAGGGAAACACTGAAGCTTTCTTT	CASSPRQGNTEAFF	TRBV18	TRBD1	.	TRBJ1-1
TGTGCCAGCAGCTCTGGACTAGCGGGGGGCACCCGGACCCAGTACTTC	CASSSGLAGGTRTQYF	TRBV5-5	TRBD2	.	TRBJ2-5
TGTGCCAGCACGGGGCTTGGCAGGGAGGCCTATGGCTACACCTTC	CASTGLGREAYGYTF	TRBV11-2	.	.	TRBJ1-2
TGTGCCAGCAGTTTCTCCGGGACAGGGAGTTCACCCCTCCACTTT	CASSFSGTGSSPLHF	TRBV28	TRBD1	.	TRBJ1-6
TGTGCCAGCAGTGAACGCGACAGCAGATCGAATTCACCCCTCCACTTT	CASSERDSRSNSPLHF	TRBV2	.	.	TRBJ1-6
TGTGCCACCAGTGATTGGACAGGAAACAATGAGCAGTTCTTC	CATSDWTGNNEQFF	TRBV24-1	TRBD1	once	TRBJ2-1
TGTGCCAGTAGGGACAGGGCGGTACCTGAAGCTTTCTTT	CASRDRAVPEAFF	TRBV19	TRBD1	few	TRBJ1-1
TGTGCCAGCAGTTTATCGGGCACTAGCGGCTACGAGCAGTACTTC	CASSLSGTSGYEQYF	TRBV28	TRBD2	.	TRBJ2-7
TGTGCCAGTAGTATAGATGCGGGCTCGGGCGAGCAGTACTTC	CASSIDAGSGEQYF	TRBV19	.	.	TRBJ2-7
TGTGCCAGCAGACCAATAGGAGACTATGGCTACACCTTC	CASRPIGDYGYTF	TRBV12-3/TRBV12-4	.	few	TRBJ1-2
TGTGCCAGCTCACCAGCGGTGACTGAAGCTTTCTTT	CASSPAVTEAFF	TRBV18	.	.	TRBJ1-1
TGCGCCAGCAGCTTGGCCGACAGGTACAATGAGCAGTTCTTC	CASSLADRYNEQFF	TRBV5-1	.	.	TRBJ2-1
TGCGCCAGCAGCTTGGTGGGAGGGCCCCTCTCTGAAGCTTTCTTT	CASSLVGGPLSEAFF	TRBV5-1	.	.	TRBJ1-1
TGTGCCAGCAGCAGGGACAGGGCTCCCAAAAACATTCAGTACTTC	CASSRDRAPKNIQYF	TRBV6-5	TRBD1	few	TRBJ2-4
TGCAGCGTTGTGACAGCTAATCAGCCCCAGCATTTT	CSVVTANQPQHF	TRBV29-1	.	.	TRBJ1-5
TGTGCCATCAGTGCCGGGGGGGAGACTGAAGCTTTCTTT	CAISAGGETEAFF	TRBV10-3	.	.	TRBJ1-1
TGCGCCAGCAGCCTGGGCCCGGGGGCCCAGGGGGCTGAGCAGTTCTTC	CASSLGPGAQGAEQFF	TRBV5-1	TRBD1	.	TRBJ2-1
TGCGCCAGCAGCCAAGAGACAGGGACGGCCACTGAAGCTTTCTTT	CASSQETGTATEAFF	TRBV4-1	TRBD1	.	TRBJ1-1
TGCGCCAGCAGGACGACAGGTAACACTGAAGCTTTCTTT	CASRTTGNTEAFF	TRBV5-1	.	.	TRBJ1-1
TGTGCCAGCAGCCCCCTGTCGGGAGCGGGTGGCTACACCTTC	CASSPLSGAGGYTF	TRBV7-3	.	many	TRBJ1-2
TGTGCCAGCAGCCCCTACGGGGGTGGTGAAGCTTTCTTT	CASSPYGGGEAFF	TRBV14	.	once	TRBJ1-1
TGTGCCAGCAGTGGCGGGACAGGAAAGAAGTACGAGCAGTACTTC	CASSGGTGKKYEQYF	TRBV6-1	TRBD1	.	TRBJ2-7
TGTGCCAGCAGCCAAGAATCTAGCGCGATAGAGACCCAGTACTTC	CASSQESSAIETQYF	TRBV14	.	.	TRBJ2-5
TGTGCCAGCCTTCAGGAGAACACCGGGGAGCTGTTTTTT	CASLQENTGELFF	TRBV2	.	.	TRBJ2-2
TGTGCCAGCAGCCCTCCGGGACTGACGGTGGGAAAACTGTTTTTT	CASSPPGLTVGKLFF	TRBV3-1/TRBV3-2	.	.	TRBJ1-4
TGTGCCAGCTCACTGCCGAGTCCTTACAATGAGCAGTTCTTC	CASSLPSPYNEQFF	TRBV18	.	.	TRBJ2-1
TGTGCCAGCGGGTCAGACAGGGCGCGCTCACCCCTCCACTTT	CASGSDRARSPLHF	TRBV28	TRBD1	.	TRBJ1-6
TGCGCCAGCAGCCAAGCTCTGGGACAGGGGAGGGAGACTAATGAAAAACTGTTTTTT	CASSQALGQGRETNEKLFF	TRBV4-1	TRBD1	once	TRBJ1-4
TGTGCCAGCAGCCGGATGGGGGGAATAGGGGGCGGCACTGAAGCTTTCTTT	CASSRMGGIGGGTEAFF	TRBV5-4	TRBD1	.	TRBJ1-1
TGTGCCAGCAGCTCGGGACAGTGGAACGCAGAAGGCTTCTTT	CASSSGQWNAEGFF	TRBV5-8	TRBD1	.	TRBJ1-1
TGTGCCAGCAGTTACTCGGGGGGGGGATCCTACAATGAGCAGTTCTTC	CASSYSGGGSYNEQFF	TRBV6-2/TRBV6-3	TRBD2	.	TRBJ2-1
TGTGCCAGCAGTTTCGCGGGGGCTGGCTACACCTTC	CASSFAGAGYTF	TRBV12-3/TRBV12-4	.	.	TRBJ1-2
TGTGCCAGTAACGAGGGTTTGAATTCACCCCTCCACTTT	CASNEGLNSPLHF	TRBV19	.	few	TRBJ1-6
TGTGCCAGCTCACCATTCACCCTAGCGAGCACAGATACGCAGTATTTT	CASSPFTLASTDTQYF	TRBV18	.	.	TRBJ2-3
TGTGCCAGCAGCTTCGGGGAGGGGAACTATGGCTACACCTTC	CASSFGEGNYGYTF	TRBV7-9	.	.	TRBJ1-2
TGCAGCGTTGGATCAGGGGGCGCCTCCTACGAGCAGTACTTC	CSVGSGGASYEQYF	TRBV29-1	TRBD1	few	TRBJ2-7
TGTGCCAGCAGAGGGGCAACTAATGAAAAACTGTTTTTT	CASRGATNEKLFF	TRBV2	.	.	TRBJ1-4
TGCGCCAGCAGCCCCACCGGGGGGGCAGGGAACTATGGCTACACCTTC	CASSPTGGAGNYGYTF	TRBV4-1	.	few	TRBJ1-2
TGTGCCAGCAGCCCCCGAGACATCGGCTCCGATGGCTACACCTTC	CASSPRDIGSDGYTF	TRBV28	.	.	TRBJ1-2
TGTGCCAGCTCACCCCTGGGACAGTTATACGAGCAGTACTTC	CASSPLGQLYEQYF	TRBV18	TRBD1	.	TRBJ2-7